These 14 T cell receptor beta chains share one sample of origin, sequenced in a study of CD8 T cells in Susac syndrome. Reverse transcription of about 0.45 to 1 ug RNA was performed with random hexamers. TCRdb passed the immunoSEQ multiplex PCR reads through MiXCR, listing each CDR3 protein once. The sample carries roughly 120,000 distinct CDR3 sequences, less than 97% recorded once. Sequenced input: CD4+ T cells from PBMCs. These receptors all stem from a human donor in good health.

This chain links TRBV14 with TRBJ2-5; D ambiguous. V lost 0 bases and J 3 bases, leaving 5 bases between the germline ends. Germline CDR1 and CDR2: SGHDN and FVKESK. The CDR3 covers 13 residues. CDR3 sequence: CASSQELKETQYF. CDR3 DNA: TGTGCCAGCAGCCAAGAACTAAAAGAGACCCAGTACTTC.

V and J are TRBV6-5 and TRBJ2-7; unclear D gene. This CDR3 region has 15 residues. Germline-derived CDR1 and CDR2 are MNHEY and SVGAGI. Trimming took off 6 bases at V and 0 bases at J, with 15 bases between the two ends. CDR3 residues: CASSRFGYSSYEQYF. The CDR3, as DNA: TGTGCCAGCAGCCGCTTCGGGTATAGCTCCTACGAGCAGTACTTC.

This chain uses TRBV7-9 with TRBJ2-1, with D perhaps matching TRBD2 (5 bases). Germline CDR1 and CDR2: SEHNR and FQNEAQ (reference sequence). This CDR3 is built from 11 residues. Trimming removed 5 bases at V and 9 bases at J, with 8 bases between. The CDR3 DNA is TGTGCCAGCAGCCCTAGCATTGAGCAGTTCTTC. Translated, it gives CASSPSIEQFF.

This clonotype was detected once. The chain has TRBV19 and TRBJ2-2; 9 bases match TRBD1. The CDR3 contains 16 residues. Germline trimming cut 7 bases from V and 1 base from J; bases unmatched to any gene: 7. The germline gives CDR1 LNHDA, CDR2 SQIVND (reference sequence). The CDR3 DNA follows: TGTGCCAGTACCCTGGGACAGGGATTGAACACCGGGGAGCTGTTTTTT. Protein product: CASTLGQGLNTGELFF.

The CDR3 coding sequence is TGCAGCGTTGAAGTGAGGCATTCGGGCTACACCTTC. It translates to CSVEVRHSGYTF. The rearrangement uses TRBV29-1 and TRBJ1-2; D ambiguous. This CDR3 comprises 12 residues. The germline V gene encodes CDR1 SQVTM and CDR2 ANQGSEA. V lost 1 base to trimming and J lost 8 bases, with 11 bases between them.

The chain links TRBV9 to TRBJ1-1; 11 nucleotides agree with TRBD1. J was trimmed by 4 bases and V by 4 bases; bases with no gene match: 6. CDR3 size: 15 residues. CDR1 is SGDLS, CDR2 YYNGEE, per germline. For the CDR3, the DNA is TGTGCCAGCAGCCTGACGGGACAGGGGGGCACTGAAGCTTTCTTT. This gives the protein CASSLTGQGGTEAFF.

The chain links TRBV15 to TRBJ1-6, with D tentatively TRBD1 (6 bases). V lost 4 bases and J lost 0, with 25 bases in between. The CDR3 contains 21 residues. Germline-derived CDR1 and CDR2 are LNHNV and YYDKDF (reference sequence). DNA for the CDR3: TGTGCCACCAGCACCAAAGTCCCCGGGACACCGAAAAGCTCCTATAATTCACCCCTCCACTTT. Its translation is CATSTKVPGTPKSSYNSPLHF.

In DNA, the CDR3 is TGTGCCTGGAGTAGGGACACCTTTGGAAACACCATATATTTT. This sequence encodes CAWSRDTFGNTIYF. V usage is TRBV30 and J usage is TRBJ1-3, with D perhaps TRBD1 (6 bases). CDR3 length: 14 amino acids. Deletions cut 2 bases from V and 3 bases from J, with 11 bases between. Germline CDR1 is GTSNPN and CDR2 is SVGIG (reference sequence).

Concerning this clonotype itself: A junction end diverges from the germline sequence, so it may reflect a read error. The chain uses TRBV7-7 and TRBJ2-7; possible D gene TRBD1, 6 bases. Germline V CDR1 and CDR2: SSHAT, FNYEAQ (reference sequence). The CDR3 is 13 amino acids. CDR3 region: CASSRTVQSEQYF. DNA for the CDR3: TGTGCTAGCAGCCGGACAGTACAGTCCGAGCAGTACTTC.

The rearrangement joins TRBV29-1 to TRBJ1-2, with a tentative D call TRBD1 (6 bases). Germline V gene lookup returns CDR1 SQVTM and CDR2 ANQGSEA. The CDR3 loop spans 12 amino acids. Trimming left V 5 bases short and J 2 bases short, with 9 bases between. The CDR3 region is CSVLQGNYGYTF. In DNA form, the CDR3 reads TGCAGCGTTTTACAGGGAAACTATGGCTACACCTTC.

The chain carries TRBV6-5 and TRBJ1-2; no firm D call. V lost 0 bases and J lost 0, with 5 bases in between. This CDR3 spans 14 amino acids. Germline values: CDR1 MNHEY, CDR2 SVGAGI. CDR3 sequence reads: CASSYSGPNYGYTF. DNA of the CDR3: TGTGCCAGCAGTTACTCCGGTCCTAACTATGGCTACACCTTC.

The chain uses TRBV20-1 and TRBJ1-5; 7 bases align to TRBD1. The CDR3 totals 16 residues. Germline V gene data show CDR1 as DFQATT and CDR2 as SNEGSKA (reference sequence). After removal of 2 bases from V and 0 bases from J, the junction contained 7 bases not matched to a gene. The CDR3 protein is CSARPGGSYSNQPQHF. As DNA, the CDR3 is TGCAGTGCTAGACCAGGGGGGTCTTATAGCAATCAGCCCCAGCATTTT.

The chain carries TRBV6-5 and TRBJ1-2; D uncertain. CDR3 length: 14 amino acids. The germline V gene has CDR1 MNHEY and CDR2 SVGAGI. Trimming cost V 6 bases and J 1 base, with 12 bases left between them. CDR3 sequence (DNA): TGTGCCAGCAGACAGAACGCAATTAACTATGGCTACACCTTC. Translated, it gives CASRQNAINYGYTF.

This clonotype has only one observation. The chain joins TRBV4-3 to TRBJ2-2; TRBD1 agrees at 12 bases. The CDR3 loop spans 16 amino acids. Per the germline V gene, CDR1 is LGHNA and CDR2 is YSLEER. V dropped 2 bases and J dropped 6; count of bases not matched to a gene: 4. The CDR3 sequence is CASSQKGTGGSGELFF. DNA of the CDR3: TGCGCCAGCAGCCAAAAGGGGACAGGGGGCTCCGGGGAGCTGTTTTTT.